This T cell receptor beta chain appears in the sequencing data of a study of cytomegalovirus exposure and HLA in healthy donors. Findings and limits, study-wide: Reportedly, cytomegalovirus status was diagnosed with high sensitivity and specificity. The investigators catalogued 150 to 200 TCR beta chains as cytomegalovirus-associated. There were a few CMV-associated chains whose specificity for CMV antigens was confirmed in vitro.

Profiling relied on immunoSEQ multiplex PCR, and the TCRdb table lists in-frame clones only, not all of them. The sample contains 150,000 to 180,000 clones, less than 90% of which appear only once. The CDR3 has 14 amino acids. Germline CDR1 is SGHAT and CDR2 is FQDESV (reference sequence). Trimming shortened V by 3 bases and J by 0 bases, and 6 bases separated the two germline ends. This clone was observed a few times. Its antigen is still unknown. Material for sequencing was PBMCs. The J gene is TRBJ2-1, the V gene TRBV11-1; tentative D call: TRBD2 (6 bases). This TCR was recovered from a man between 18 and 35 years old in good health and CMV-seropositive. In DNA, the CDR3 is TGTGCCAGCAGCTTCGGGGGCTCCTACAATGAGCAGTTCTTC. It encodes CASSFGGSYNEQFF. The entire variable domain, with the rest obtained from reference TRBV11-1 and TRBJ2-1, is as follows: EAEVAQSPRYKITEKSQAVAFWCDPISGHATLYWYRQILGQGPELLVQFQDESVVDDSQLPKDRFSAERLKGVDSTLKIQPAELGDSAMYLCASSFGGSYNEQFFGPGTRLTVL.